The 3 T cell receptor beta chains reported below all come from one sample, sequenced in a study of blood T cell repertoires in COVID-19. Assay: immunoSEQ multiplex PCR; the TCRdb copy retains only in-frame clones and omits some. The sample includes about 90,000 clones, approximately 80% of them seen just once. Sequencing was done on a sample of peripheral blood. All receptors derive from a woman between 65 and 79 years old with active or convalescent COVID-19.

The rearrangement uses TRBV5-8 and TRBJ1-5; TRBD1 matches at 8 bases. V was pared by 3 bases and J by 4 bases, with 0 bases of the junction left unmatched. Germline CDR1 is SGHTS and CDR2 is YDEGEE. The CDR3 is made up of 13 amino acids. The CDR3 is CASSWDRNQPQHF. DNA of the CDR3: TGTGCCAGCAGCTGGGACAGGAATCAGCCCCAGCATTTT.

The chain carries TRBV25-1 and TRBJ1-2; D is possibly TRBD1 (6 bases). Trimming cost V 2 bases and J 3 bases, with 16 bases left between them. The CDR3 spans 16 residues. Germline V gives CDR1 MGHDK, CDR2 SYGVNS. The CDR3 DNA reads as TGTGCCAGCAGTGAAGTGGCAGGGGCGTCGGACTATGGCTACACCTTC. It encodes CASSEVAGASDYGYTF.

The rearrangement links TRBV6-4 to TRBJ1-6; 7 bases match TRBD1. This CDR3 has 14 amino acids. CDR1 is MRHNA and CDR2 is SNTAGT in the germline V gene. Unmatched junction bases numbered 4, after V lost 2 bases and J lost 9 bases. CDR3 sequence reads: CASSDRQGVSPLHF. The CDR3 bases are TGTGCCAGCAGTGACAGACAGGGCGTTTCACCCCTCCACTTT.